This T cell receptor (beta chain) emerged from a study of shared clonotypes between healthy human individuals. Study overall: Ranging from 18 to 49 in age, donors were two women and a few men. Whole-study results and caveats: Several donors held about 5.1% of naive CD4 clonotypes in common. Across subsets, estimated richness was generally greater for naive than for memory populations.

Comment on this clone: The target antigen is unknown.

Using immunoSEQ multiplex PCR, the repertoire was profiled, and TCRdb retains in-frame clones only, with some absent. The sample lists hundreds of thousands of clones, around three quarters occurring once. Trimming left V 2 bases short and J 1 base short, with 5 bases between. This CDR3 spans 13 amino acids. Germline V gene data show CDR1 as SSHAT and CDR2 as FNYEAQ (reference sequence). Sequencing input: memory CD4+ T cells sorted from blood. Subset given: CD45RA-negative fraction. V usage is TRBV7-7 and J usage is TRBJ1-1; a weak D match, TRBD1 (5 bases). The sequence was collected from a woman aged 25 to 45 in good health. The CDR3 region is CASSLTGNTEAFF. The CDR3 DNA sequence: TGTGCCAGCAGCTTAACAGGGAACACTGAAGCTTTCTTT.